The 25 T cell receptor beta chains in this list originate from one sample, sequenced in a study of shared clonotypes between healthy human individuals. The table came from immunoSEQ multiplex PCR; TCRdb's copy has only in-frame clones and leaves some out. Of fewer than 800,000 clones listed, roughly 94% are singletons. CD45RO-negative, CCR7-positively selected cells formed the naive CD8 fraction, excluding terminally differentiated effector memory CD45RA+ cells. Sequencing was performed on naive CD8+ T cells sorted from blood. The source is a man under 40 in good health.

This chain uses TRBV28 with TRBJ1-2, with 7 bases matching TRBD1. With 6 bases clipped from V and 6 bases from J, the junction kept 7 bases outside the gene matches. This CDR3 comprises 13 residues. Germline lookup yields CDR1 MDHEN and CDR2 SYDVKM. DNA for the CDR3: TGTGCCAGCAGCGACAGGGTGATGGATGGCTACACCTTC. Translated: CASSDRVMDGYTF.

Here the CDR3 DNA reads TGTGAAGCCGTAGGGGAGAACACTGAAGCTTTCTTT. Its translation: CEAVGENTEAFF. This chain connects TRBV6-1 to TRBJ1-1, with D tentatively TRBD1 (5 bases). Germline CDR1 is MNHNS and CDR2 is SASEGT. CDR3 size: 12 residues.

The chain couples TRBV4-1 to TRBJ2-7; 11 nucleotides align to TRBD2. The junction had 2 bases not matched to a gene; V was cut back by 4 bases and J by 0 bases. Germline-derived CDR1 and CDR2 are MGHRA and YSYEKL. The CDR3 covers 15 residues. Here the CDR3 reads CASSPGLAASYEQYF. For the CDR3, the DNA is TGCGCCAGCAGCCCGGGACTAGCGGCCTCCTACGAGCAGTACTTC.

The rearrangement uses TRBV11-3 and TRBJ2-2, with a weak D call TRBD2 (6 bases). Germline V gives CDR1 SGHNT, CDR2 YENEEA. The CDR3 loop spans 17 amino acids. V lost 4 bases and J lost 3, with 18 bases in between. The CDR3 nucleotides are TGTGCCAGCAGCTCCTTGCCGGGAGTTTCCGACACCGGGGAGCTGTTTTTT. Translation: CASSSLPGVSDTGELFF.

The genes are TRBV7-2 and TRBJ2-1; 11 nucleotides match TRBD2. There are 18 residues in the CDR3. Germline values: CDR1 SGHTA, CDR2 FQGNSA. After removal of 5 bases from V and 0 bases from J, the junction contained 9 bases not matched to a gene. The CDR3 bases are TGTGCCAGCAGCCTTAGCGGGAGGGCCCATGGCTCCTACAATGAGCAGTTCTTC. This translates into CASSLSGRAHGSYNEQFF.

V gene TRBV4-2 combines with J gene TRBJ2-7, with 7 bases that match TRBD2. CDR3 length equals 14 residues. Germline CDR1 is LGHNA and CDR2 is YNFKEQ. The ends lost 0 bases at V and 3 bases at J; junction bases unmatched: 2. This CDR3 reads CASSQELASYEQYF. The CDR3 DNA follows: TGTGCCAGCAGCCAAGAACTAGCGAGCTACGAGCAGTACTTC.

The CDR3 DNA sequence: TGTGCCAGCAGCTTAGCCCCCGGGGGTTCCTACAATGAGCAGTTCTTC. It is translated as CASSLAPGGSYNEQFF. The chain uses TRBV11-2 and TRBJ2-1, with D maybe TRBD2 (6 bases). V lost 1 base and J 1 base, leaving 11 bases between the germline ends. The CDR3 length is 16 residues. Germline CDR1 reads SGHAT; CDR2 reads FQNNGV.

Written as DNA, the CDR3 is TGTGCCAGCAGTCGGGGGGCCGAGCAGTACTTC. As protein: CASSRGAEQYF. The V call is TRBV27, the J call TRBJ2-7; possible D gene TRBD2, 7 bases. CDR1 is MNHEY and CDR2 is SMNVEV in the germline V gene (reference sequence). CDR3 size: 11 residues. Trimming removed 5 bases at V and 6 bases at J, with 8 bases between.

This clone was observed a single time. This rearrangement joins TRBV27 to TRBJ1-1; D unresolved. Germline CDR1 MNHEY, CDR2 SMNVEV (reference sequence). Trimming stripped 3 bases from V and 0 bases from J, with 8 bases between. The CDR3 totals 14 residues. The CDR3 coding sequence is TGTGCCAGCAGTTTTCAAAACATGAACACTGAAGCTTTCTTT. Translating it yields CASSFQNMNTEAFF.

The V call is TRBV14, the J call TRBJ2-1; 14 bases map to TRBD2. The CDR3 length is 23 residues. J gave up 5 bases and V 1 base, and 22 bases lay outside the gene matches. The V gene's germline CDR1 is SGHDN and CDR2 FVKESK. CDR3 protein: CASSQGDNGTSGRATIHNNEQFF. The CDR3 DNA follows: TGTGCCAGCAGCCAAGGGGACAACGGGACTAGCGGGAGAGCCACGATTCATAACAATGAGCAGTTCTTC.

The J gene is TRBJ1-4, the V gene TRBV21-1. TRBV21-1 is deemed a pseudogene. The CDR3 covers 12 residues. CDR3 sequence (DNA): TGTGCCAGCACCGGGGGCCCCGAAAAACTGTTTTTT. As protein: CASTGGPEKLFF.

The chain links TRBV5-1 to TRBJ2-1; no clear D gene. CDR1 is SGHRS, CDR2 YFSETQ, per germline. V dropped 0 bases and J dropped 7 bases, with 11 bases sitting between them. The CDR3 loop spans 14 amino acids. CDR3 DNA: TGCGCCAGCAGCTTGGTAGACGGGTGGAATGAGCAGTTCTTC. The encoded protein is CASSLVDGWNEQFF. The full variable domain, its missing parts supplied by reference TRBV5-1 and TRBJ2-1, is KAGVTQTPRYLIKTRGQQVTLSCSPISGHRSVSWYQQTPGQGLQFLFEYFSETQRNKGNFPGRFSGRQFSNSRSEMNVSTLELGDSALYLCASSLVDGWNEQFFGPGTRLTVL.

The DNA of the CDR3 is TGTGCCAGCAGCTCGAACCCGAGACTAGCGGGAGAGGCAGATACGCAGTATTTT. Its protein is CASSSNPRLAGEADTQYF. The chain carries TRBV7-3 and TRBJ2-3; 12 bases fit TRBD2. Trimming cost V 4 bases and J 4 bases; bases outside gene matches: 12. Germline assignment: CDR1 SGHTA and CDR2 FQGTGA. The CDR3 loop spans 18 amino acids.

The chain uses TRBV28 and TRBJ1-2; D possibly corresponds to TRBD1 (5 bases). V lost 5 bases, J lost 7 bases, and 14 bases lay in between. Looked up from germline, CDR1 is MDHEN and CDR2 is SYDVKM. The CDR3 contains 13 residues. The CDR3 is CASSLGSGGGYTF. CDR3 coding DNA: TGTGCCAGCAGTCTGGGATCGGGGGGTGGCTACACCTTC.

The V gene is TRBV11-3, the J gene TRBJ2-7, with D perhaps matching TRBD2 (6 bases). Trimming pared 5 bases from V and 0 bases from J, leaving 11 bases between. This CDR3 is built from 14 residues. Germline V lookup: CDR1 SGHNT, CDR2 YENEEA. Here the CDR3 reads CASSARGNSYEQYF. The CDR3 nucleotides read TGTGCCAGCAGCGCCCGGGGGAACTCCTACGAGCAGTACTTC.

The rearrangement uses TRBV9 and TRBJ2-1; no reliable D call. V was cut by 4 bases and J by 12 bases, with 11 bases left in between. The CDR3 has 11 residues. The germline CDR1 and CDR2 sequences are SGDLS and YYNGEE. This CDR3 reads CASSSATVQFF. DNA of the CDR3: TGTGCCAGCAGCTCAGCTACGGTGCAGTTCTTC. The full variable domain, its missing parts supplied by reference TRBV9 and TRBJ2-1, is DSGVTQTPKHLITATGQRVTLRCSPRSGDLSVYWYQQSLDQGLQFLIQYYNGEERAKGNILERFSAQQFPDLHSELNLSSLELGDSALYFCASSSATVQFFGPGTRLTVL.

This chain's CDR3 is CASSVSGTADEQYF. The CDR3 nucleotides are TGTGCCAGCAGCGTCTCCGGGACCGCCGACGAGCAGTACTTC. The chain joins TRBV9 to TRBJ2-7, with D possibly being TRBD1 or TRBD2 (5 bases each). Germline V gene sequence: CDR1 SGDLS, CDR2 YYNGEE. V lost 2 bases and J lost 5, with 14 bases in between. The CDR3 is 14 residues long.

The rearrangement uses TRBV7-6 and TRBJ2-1; D is unclear. V was shortened by 1 base and J by 0 bases, with 10 bases between the two germline ends. The CDR3 covers 16 residues. CDR1 and CDR2 (germline): SGHVS, FNYEAQ. Here the CDR3 DNA reads TGTGCCAGCAGCTTAGGGGTAGCCGTCTCCTACAATGAGCAGTTCTTC. It is translated as CASSLGVAVSYNEQFF.

The chain has TRBV5-4 and TRBJ2-7; D perhaps matches TRBD1 (5 bases). This CDR3 has 13 residues. Per germline, CDR1 SGHNT and CDR2 YYREEE (reference sequence). The V gene lost 4 bases and the J gene lost 4 bases, with 12 bases spanning the gap. The CDR3 sequence is CASSAEQVYEQYF. The CDR3 region has the DNA TGTGCCAGCAGCGCGGAACAGGTATACGAGCAGTACTTC.

The chain links TRBV2 to TRBJ2-3, with D hard to call. From germline, CDR1 is SNHLY and CDR2 FYNNEI. V lost 3 bases and J lost 1, with 8 bases in between. This CDR3 comprises 14 residues. CDR3 amino acids: CASSEGWGTDTQYF. DNA for the CDR3: TGTGCCAGCAGTGAGGGGTGGGGCACAGATACGCAGTATTTT.

The chain joins TRBV4-1 to TRBJ2-7, with 9 bases matching TRBD2. The length of the CDR3 is 15 residues. CDR1 is MGHRA and CDR2 is YSYEKL in the germline V gene. V was clipped by 6 bases and J by 4 bases; unmatched bases: 10. The CDR3 DNA sequence: TGCGCCAGCAGTCACCCCCCTAGCGGGGCTTACGAGCAGTACTTC. Its translation: CASSHPPSGAYEQYF.

This clone was seen once. The chain has TRBV5-6 and TRBJ2-4; TRBD2 agrees at 7 bases. V dropped 5 bases and J dropped 8; count of bases not matched to a gene: 13. The CDR3 extends over 15 amino acids. CDR1 SGHDT and CDR2 YYEEEE come from the germline V gene. The CDR3 DNA sequence: TGTGCCAGCAGACCCGAGGGAGGGAGAGTGGACATTCAGTACTTC. Amino acid sequence: CASRPEGGRVDIQYF.

The CDR3 loop is CASSPGTSGPETQYF. CDR3 DNA: TGCGCCAGCAGCCCCGGGACTAGCGGTCCGGAAACCCAGTACTTC. J is TRBJ2-5 and V is TRBV4-3; TRBD2 aligns across 11 bases. The CDR3 contains 15 residues. CDR1 is LGHNA, CDR2 YSLEER, per germline. The ends lost 4 bases at V and 8 bases at J; junction bases unmatched: 9.

The CDR3 coding sequence is TGCGCCAGCAGCTTGGTAACGGGACCTAGGAACACTGAAGCTTTCTTT. Translation: CASSLVTGPRNTEAFF. V and J are TRBV5-1 and TRBJ1-1; a weak D match, TRBD1 (5 bases). V lost 0 bases and J lost 1, with 13 bases in between. CDR3 length equals 16 residues. Germline V gene data show CDR1 as SGHRS and CDR2 as YFSETQ.

This clone was found once. The chain uses TRBV27 and TRBJ1-5; the D gene is possibly TRBD1 (5 bases). There are 15 residues in the CDR3. Germline assignment: CDR1 MNHEY and CDR2 SMNVEV (reference sequence). Trimming pared 3 bases from V and 5 bases from J, leaving 14 bases between. CDR3: CASSFGQGPHQPQHF. In nucleotides, the CDR3 is TGTGCCAGCAGTTTCGGCCAGGGCCCCCATCAGCCCCAGCATTTT.